The clone carrying this T cell receptor (beta chain) was observed at least ten times. TCRbeta library construction was performed incorporating unique molecular identifiers. MiXCR was run by TCRdb on the PCR reads, yielding one entry per CDR3 protein. The sample lists 450,000 to 500,000 distinct CDR3 sequences, 9.5% to 15% seen once, with 4.5% to 6% in the top ten. Trimming took 4 bases from V and 3 from J; bases not matched to a gene: 12. The CDR3 sequence is 16 residues long. The sample originates from a study of T-cell reconstitution after alpha-beta-depleted transplantation in children. The chain links TRBV12-3 or TRBV12-4 to TRBJ2-7; TRBD1 aligns across 7 bases. This clonotype originated in a human donor who donated a stem cell graft to a child with combined immunodeficiency. The sample was PBMCs from the stem cell graft donor, taken from the stem cell graft. The CDR3 bases are TGTGCCAGCAGTTCCCCCCCGGGACAGTTCAACTACGAGCAGTACTTC. This translates into CASSSPPGQFNYEQYF.